The source of this TCR beta chain is a study of monozygotic twins with inflammatory bowel disease. TCRdb derives one entry per CDR3 protein from the 5' RACE reads, leaving out DNA. The data show over 130,000 distinct CDR3 sequences, and the top ten clones hold less than 2.5%. The V gene's germline CDR1 is SGHTA and CDR2 FQGNSA. CDR3 length equals 18 residues. This rearrangement joins TRBV7-2 to TRBJ2-1; TCRdb calls TRBD2, which cannot be checked without DNA. This clonotype was obtained from a human donor with ulcerative colitis or Crohn's disease, or a healthy co-twin of an affected twin (not recorded which). Material: blood. The CDR3 reads CASSLARRTWEGYGEQFF.